Following are 23 T cell receptor beta chains from one sample sequenced in a study of shared T cell receptors in the human thymus. Some clones are missing from TCRdb's copy, which holds only in-frame ones; the method was immunoSEQ multiplex PCR. The sample records hundreds of thousands of clones, around 87% being singletons. These data were likewise used in another study, on human thymus T cells.

Sample: thymocytes. Receptors were obtained from a boy younger than two with a congenital heart defect.

This clone was counted once. The chain has TRBV5-1 and TRBJ2-7, with 7 nucleotides matching TRBD1. This CDR3 spans 14 amino acids. CDR1 is SGHRS and CDR2 is YFSETQ in the germline V gene. J gave up 3 bases and V 0 bases, and 3 bases lay outside the gene matches. DNA for the CDR3: TGCGCCAGCAGCTTGGGACAGGGCGTCTACGAGCAGTACTTC. This sequence encodes CASSLGQGVYEQYF.

V and J are TRBV7-9 and TRBJ2-7; TRBD1 is a possible D gene (6 bases). The germline V gene has CDR1 SEHNR and CDR2 FQNEAQ (reference sequence). The CDR3 covers 14 residues. Trimming pared 5 bases from V and 3 bases from J, leaving 14 bases between. DNA for the CDR3: TGTGCCAGCAGCCGATCAGGGGATCGCTACGAGCAGTACTTC. This codes for CASSRSGDRYEQYF.

The chain carries TRBV15 and TRBJ2-3; 10 positions agree with TRBD2. CDR1 and CDR2 from the germline V gene are LNHNV and YYDKDF (reference sequence). The CDR3 sequence is 19 residues long. J gave up 4 bases and V 0 bases, and 13 bases lay outside the gene matches. In DNA, the CDR3 is TGTGCCACCAGCAGAGATTCTAGCGGGAGTGTGAGGGGCGCAGATACGCAGTATTTT. Its protein product is CATSRDSSGSVRGADTQYF.

The rearrangement links TRBV27 to TRBJ2-7; D gene unclear. The CDR3 consists of 15 residues. Trimming shortened V by 8 bases and J by 1 base, and 18 bases separated the two germline ends. Germline values: CDR1 MNHEY, CDR2 SMNVEV (reference sequence). The CDR3 DNA reads as TGTGCCAGCCGGAATCCCCTAGATGCGTCCTACGAGCAGTACTTC. Protein product: CASRNPLDASYEQYF.

The chain recombines TRBV18 with TRBJ2-6, with 10 positions matching TRBD1. Per germline, CDR1 KGHSH and CDR2 LQKENI. V dropped 2 bases and J dropped 3; count of bases not matched to a gene: 4. The CDR3 contains 17 residues. Here the CDR3 DNA reads TGTGCCAGCTCACCAGACAGGGGGCTAGGTGGGGCCAACGTCCTGACTTTC. Protein product: CASSPDRGLGGANVLTF.

The CDR3 sequence: CSVDGLAGRTQYF. In nucleotides, the CDR3 is TGCAGCGTTGATGGACTAGCGGGACGAACGCAGTATTTT. The gene calls are TRBV29-1 and TRBJ2-3; 12 bases are shared with TRBD2. V shed 3 bases and J 9 bases; nucleotides not matched to a gene: 4. This CDR3 contains 13 residues. CDR1 is SQVTM, CDR2 ANQGSEA, per germline.

This rearrangement joins TRBV28 to TRBJ1-1; D is possibly TRBD1 (6 bases). Germline CDR1 is MDHEN and CDR2 is SYDVKM. CDR3 size: 12 residues. Deletions cut 6 bases from V and 7 bases from J, with 12 bases between. The CDR3 bases are TGTGCCAGCAGACCGCAAGGGGGTGAAGCTTTCTTT. This codes for CASRPQGGEAFF.

Only one count was recorded for this clone. This rearrangement joins TRBV7-2 to TRBJ1-5; possibly TRBD1 for D (5 bases). V lost 5 bases and J 3 bases, leaving 17 bases between the germline ends. Germline V gene sequence: CDR1 SGHTA, CDR2 FQGNSA. The CDR3 consists of 16 residues. DNA of the CDR3: TGTGCCAGCAGCCCCAGGGCAGGTAGTTACAATCAGCCCCAGCATTTT. Translation: CASSPRAGSYNQPQHF.

The rearrangement links TRBV7-6 to TRBJ2-1; 8 nucleotides agree with TRBD1. In germline, CDR1 is SGHVS, CDR2 FNYEAQ. Losses at the gene ends were 7 bases for V and 6 bases for J; bases not matched to a gene: 5. The CDR3 is 13 amino acids. The CDR3 loop reads CASTRTGFNEQFF. In nucleotides, the CDR3 is TGTGCCAGCACCCGGACAGGGTTCAATGAGCAGTTCTTC.

The rearrangement joins TRBV12-5 to TRBJ1-1; 9 bases agree with TRBD1. Germline V gene lookup returns CDR1 LGHNT and CDR2 FRNRAP. The CDR3 contains 18 residues. V gave up 2 bases and J gave up 4 bases; unmatched junction bases: 14. The CDR3: CASGLLPGTGPRGTEAFF. Written as DNA, the CDR3 is TGTGCTAGTGGTTTGCTCCCCGGGACAGGGCCCCGAGGCACTGAAGCTTTCTTT.

V gene TRBV15 combines with J gene TRBJ1-2; D is unresolved. CDR1 is LNHNV, CDR2 YYDKDF, per germline (reference sequence). This CDR3 is 16 amino acids long. Trimming took off 1 base at V and 4 bases at J, with 16 bases between the two ends. This CDR3 is CATSRANPTRSYGYTF. CDR3 sequence (DNA): TGTGCCACCAGCAGAGCCAACCCCACGCGGAGCTATGGCTACACCTTC.

The CDR3 spells CASRQSGRGDEQYF. As DNA, the CDR3 is TGTGCCAGCAGACAAAGCGGGAGGGGCGACGAGCAGTACTTC. The chain joins TRBV5-6 to TRBJ2-7; the match to TRBD2 covers 10 bases. The V and J ends lost 5 bases and 5 bases, in that order; junction bases with no gene match: 7. CDR3 length: 14 residues. Germline loops: CDR1 SGHDT, CDR2 YYEEEE. The full variable domain, in which reference TRBV5-6 and TRBJ2-7 provide the parts outside the CDR3, is DAGVTQSPTHLIKTRGQQVTLRCSPKSGHDTVSWYQQALGQGPQFIFQYYEEEERQRGNFPDRFSGHQFPNYSSELNVNALLLGDSALYLCASRQSGRGDEQYFGPGTRLTVT.

The V and J genes are TRBV21-1 and TRBJ1-2; the table gives TRBD1 as D, unverified against the DNA. TRBV21-1 is reported as a pseudogene. The CDR3 is made up of 15 amino acids. CDR3 sequence reads: CASSPLDSRLYGYTF. The CDR3, as DNA: TGTGCCAGCAGCCCGCTTGACAGCCGACTCTATGGCTACACCTTC.

The chain employs TRBV30 and TRBJ1-3; 8 bases map to TRBD1. With V trimmed by 3 bases and J by 4 bases, 11 bases remained unmatched. CDR3 length equals 16 residues. CDR1 GTSNPN and CDR2 SVGIG come from the germline V gene (reference sequence). CDR3 in amino acids: CAWSPDRQGRGNTIYF. The CDR3 DNA reads TGTGCCTGGAGCCCCGATAGACAGGGGAGGGGAAACACCATATATTTT.

The genes are TRBV13 and TRBJ2-7, with 7 bases matching TRBD2. Germline lookup yields CDR1 PRHDT and CDR2 FYEKMQ (reference sequence). This CDR3 contains 15 residues. V trimming: 4 bases; J trimming: 6 bases; junction bases outside the gene matches: 12. The CDR3 spells CASSWSSGTTPEQYF. CDR3 in DNA: TGTGCCAGCAGCTGGAGTTCCGGGACTACCCCCGAGCAGTACTTC. Based on the CDR3 plus reference TRBV13 and TRBJ2-7, the full variable domain is AAGVIQSPRHLIKEKRETATLKCYPIPRHDTVYWYQQGPGQDPQFLISFYEKMQSDKGSIPDRFSAQQFSDYHSELNMSSLELGDSALYFCASSWSSGTTPEQYFGPGTRLTVT.

This clone was detected a few times. This chain connects TRBV7-6 to TRBJ1-2; D possibly corresponds to TRBD1 (5 bases). The V end was cut by 5 bases, the J end by 3 bases, with 13 bases between. The CDR3 runs to 14 residues. Germline loops: CDR1 SGHVS, CDR2 FNYEAQ. CDR3 loop: CASSGRQPHYGYTF. The CDR3 nucleotides are TGTGCCAGCAGCGGACGACAGCCTCACTATGGCTACACCTTC. The complete variable domain, with remaining parts taken from reference TRBV7-6 and TRBJ1-2, reads GAGVSQSPRYKVTKRGQDVALRCDPISGHVSLYWYRQALGQGPEFLTYFNYEAQQDKSGLPNDRFSAERPEGSISTLTIQRTEQRDSAMYRCASSGRQPHYGYTFGSGTRLTVV.

The genes are TRBV5-6 and TRBJ2-1; maybe TRBD2 (6 bases). The CDR3 is 15 amino acids. V lost 2 bases to trimming and J lost 9 bases, with 18 bases between them. Germline CDR1 reads SGHDT; CDR2 reads YYEEEE. The CDR3 sequence is CASSFRLVEDSEQFF. In nucleotides, the CDR3 is TGTGCCAGCAGCTTCCGACTAGTTGAGGATAGTGAGCAGTTCTTC.

This clone was picked up one time. V and J are TRBV12-5 and TRBJ2-1; D remains unclear. The CDR3 covers 17 residues. The V end was cut by 5 bases, the J end by 8 bases, with 25 bases between. Germline V gives CDR1 LGHNT, CDR2 FRNRAP. The chain's CDR3 is CASGTPLSERLRHEQFF. DNA of the CDR3: TGTGCTAGTGGTACCCCCTTATCCGAGAGACTTCGACATGAGCAGTTCTTC.

This clone appeared a single time. J is TRBJ2-1 and V is TRBV6-7, with TRBD2 matching 9 bases. TRBV6-7 is given ORF status, its function remaining uncertain. V lost 9 bases and J lost 9; bases outside the gene matches: 39. CDR3 length: 23 residues. The DNA for the CDR3 is TGTGCCAGTGACCCTCCGCAGCGCGGGAGGGCCTCGCGCGGGTGGATCGGGGTGTGTGAGCAGTTCTTC. Translation: CASDPPQRGRASRGWIGVCEQFF.

On this clone: At one end, the junction sequence differs from germline, possibly due to a read error. The chain joins TRBV5-1 to TRBJ1-6; 12 bases map to TRBD1. Per germline, CDR1 SGHRS and CDR2 YFSETQ. This CDR3 has 20 residues. The CDR3 DNA sequence: TGCGCCAGCAGCTTGGCTCCGGGACAGGGGGCCCGCTCCTATAATTCCCCCCTCCACTTT. Encoded protein: CASSLAPGQGARSYNSPLHF.

The chain carries TRBV15 and TRBJ2-5; D is undetermined. This CDR3 has 15 residues. Trimming stripped 5 bases from V and 5 bases from J, with 18 bases between. Germline V gives CDR1 LNHNV, CDR2 YYDKDF (reference sequence). CDR3 sequence: CATSSRPLGGETQYF. The CDR3 nucleotides read TGTGCCACCAGCTCTAGGCCCCTAGGCGGTGAGACCCAGTACTTC.

The rearrangement links TRBV18 to TRBJ2-3, with D possibly TRBD1 on 5 matching bases. The germline V and J ends were trimmed by 1 base and 0 bases, with 14 bases remaining between them. The CDR3 has 17 amino acids. Germline V gene data show CDR1 as KGHSH and CDR2 as LQKENI. CDR3 region: CASSPQDRDSSTDTQYF. For the CDR3, the DNA is TGTGCCAGCTCACCACAAGACAGAGACTCTAGCACAGATACGCAGTATTTT.

Only one count was recorded for this clone. V gene TRBV27 combines with J gene TRBJ1-5; TRBD1 aligns across 7 bases. CDR3 length: 13 residues. Trimming cost V 5 bases and J 6 bases; bases outside gene matches: 4. Germline assignment: CDR1 MNHEY and CDR2 SMNVEV (reference sequence). The CDR3 DNA reads TGTGCCAGCAGTACACAGGGGCGTCAGCCCCAGCATTTT. Translating it yields CASSTQGRQPQHF.